These T cell receptor beta chains were read from a single sample in a study of T cells after yellow fever vaccination. TCRdb analysed the 5' RACE reads with MiXCR anew, one entry per CDR3 protein. The sample yields around 180,000 distinct CDR3 sequences, approximately 6.2% seen once. The specimen was CD4+ T cells sorted from PBMCs, collected on the day of the first yellow fever vaccination. The receptors derive from a young man who received the YFV17D yellow fever vaccine. Both conserved end residues are part of each CDR3. Each record gives: V gene, J gene, D gene, clone size, CDR3 protein, CDR3 DNA. The D gene is left open where the match is weak. Clone size is not always given. Where it is, it says once, few, many or a class for expanded clones.

TRBV6-1	TRBJ2-2	NA	few	CASSPGTLNTGELFF	TGTGCCAGCAGTCCCGGGACTTTGAACACCGGGGAGCTGTTTTTT
TRBV7-2	TRBJ2-1	TRBD2	many	CASSLDRLAGREQFF	TGTGCCAGCAGCTTAGATCGACTAGCGGGGAGGGAGCAGTTCTTC
TRBV5-1	TRBJ2-2	TRBD2	NA	CASSSGPSGGLTGELFF	TGCGCCAGCAGCTCAGGCCCTAGCGGGGGGCTCACCGGGGAGCTGTTTTTT
TRBV20-1	TRBJ2-5	NA	many	CSAREPPMHRRKTQYF	TGCAGTGCTAGAGAGCCCCCAATGCATAGGAGAAAGACCCAGTACTTC
TRBV3-1	TRBJ1-1	NA	many	CASSQSGQGGTEAFF	TGTGCCAGCAGCCAGTCAGGGCAAGGTGGCACTGAAGCTTTCTTT
TRBV7-2	TRBJ2-3	TRBD1	many	CASSLARNRGITTDTQYF	TGTGCCAGCAGCTTAGCGAGGAACAGGGGTATAACCACAGATACGCAGTATTTT
TRBV10-2	TRBJ1-2	NA	NA	CATKMVLSGDGYTF	TGCGCCACCAAAATGGTTCTATCAGGGGACGGCTACACCTTC
TRBV15	TRBJ1-5	TRBD1	few	CATSSYDRGDQPQHF	TGTGCCACCAGCAGTTACGACAGGGGGGATCAGCCCCAGCATTTT
TRBV6-7	TRBJ2-5	TRBD2	NA	CASRQGLAVGTQYF	TGTGCCAGCAGGCAGGGACTAGCGGTGGGGACCCAGTACTTC
TRBV4-1	TRBJ2-5	TRBD2	many	CASSQDAAGAGETQYF	TGCGCCAGCAGCCAAGATGCAGCGGGGGCCGGGGAGACCCAGTACTTC
TRBV3-1	TRBJ2-3	NA	few	CASSQQADTQYF	TGTGCCAGCAGCCAACAGGCAGATACGCAGTATTTT
TRBV6-5	TRBJ2-7	NA	many	CASSYQAANSYEQYF	TGTGCCAGCAGTTACCAGGCAGCCAACTCCTACGAGCAGTACTTC
TRBV5-1	TRBJ2-2	NA	NA	CASSIQGDTGELFF	TGCGCCAGCAGCATCCAGGGAGACACCGGGGAGCTGTTTTTT
TRBV12-3/TRBV12-4	TRBJ2-4	NA	many	CASTPAIAKNIQYF	TGTGCCAGCACCCCGGCCATAGCCAAAAACATTCAGTACTTC
TRBV5-1	TRBJ2-3	NA	many	CASSLGVDTQYF	TGCGCCAGCAGCTTAGGGGTAGATACGCAGTATTTT
TRBV19	TRBJ2-5	TRBD2	few	CASSPPGLAGEETQYF	TGTGCCAGTAGTCCTCCGGGACTAGCGGGGGAAGAGACCCAGTACTTC
TRBV5-6	TRBJ1-4	TRBD1	many	CASSLRQGPREKLFF	TGTGCCAGCAGCCTAAGACAGGGACCAAGAGAAAAACTGTTTTTT
TRBV7-2	TRBJ1-1	NA	few	CASSLRGMYTEAFF	TGTGCCAGCAGCTTACGAGGGATGTACACTGAAGCTTTCTTT
TRBV19	TRBJ2-3	NA	few	CASSMGNTDTQYF	TGTGCCAGTAGTATGGGGAACACAGATACGCAGTATTTT
TRBV5-1	TRBJ1-1	NA	few	CASSPTLGGLGTEAFF	TGCGCCAGCAGCCCTACCCTTGGAGGTCTGGGCACTGAAGCTTTCTTT
TRBV7-6	TRBJ2-5	NA	many	CASSRGLKETQYF	TGTGCCAGCAGCAGGGGGTTAAAAGAGACCCAGTACTTC
TRBV9	TRBJ2-5	NA	NA	CASSTDSQETQYF	TGTGCCAGCAGCACCGACAGTCAAGAGACCCAGTACTTC
TRBV28	TRBJ1-1	NA	many	CASSPRVNTEAFF	TGTGCCAGCAGTCCCAGGGTGAACACTGAAGCTTTCTTT
TRBV3-1	TRBJ2-4	TRBD2	many	CASSPATGGVGYIQYF	TGTGCCAGCAGCCCCGCCACGGGGGGGGTCGGGTACATTCAGTACTTC
TRBV6-1	TRBJ2-2	TRBD1	many	CASISGTGDTGELFF	TGTGCCAGCATATCCGGGACAGGGGACACCGGGGAGCTGTTTTTT
TRBV3-1	TRBJ1-5	NA	many	CASSQMSGGEPQHF	TGTGCCAGCAGCCAAATGTCCGGGGGTGAGCCCCAGCATTTT
TRBV24-1	TRBJ1-5	TRBD1	many	CATSGSGTGSNQPQHF	TGTGCCACCAGTGGCTCCGGGACAGGGAGCAATCAGCCCCAGCATTTT
TRBV5-1	TRBJ2-1	TRBD2	many	CASSKGLAGGDEQFF	TGCGCCAGCAGCAAGGGACTAGCGGGGGGGGATGAGCAGTTCTTC
TRBV6-1	TRBJ1-2	TRBD1	many	CASTRDRENYGYTF	TGTGCCAGCACCCGGGACAGGGAGAACTATGGCTACACCTTC
TRBV9	TRBJ1-4	NA	NA	CASTERQEGFF	TGTGCCAGCACCGAGCGACAGGAGGGATTTTTT
TRBV5-5	TRBJ2-2	TRBD2	few	CASSSRVAGHTGELFF	TGTGCCAGCAGCTCCCGAGTAGCGGGGCACACCGGGGAGCTGTTTTTT
TRBV5-6	TRBJ1-3	NA	NA	CASSSYYSGNTIYF	TGTGCCAGCAGCTCCTACTACTCTGGAAACACCATATATTTT
TRBV5-1	TRBJ2-1	TRBD1	many	CASSPRDRDNEQFF	TGCGCCAGCAGCCCCCGGGACAGGGACAATGAGCAGTTCTTC
TRBV11-2	TRBJ2-7	NA	few	CASSLVAPLSYEQYF	TGTGCCAGCAGCTTAGTTGCCCCTCTCTCCTACGAGCAGTACTTC
TRBV6-1	TRBJ1-1	NA	few	CASSEGGGTEAFF	TGTGCCAGCAGTGAGGGTGGGGGCACTGAAGCTTTCTTT
TRBV4-3	TRBJ2-1	TRBD2	many	CASSQPSGGYNEQFF	TGCGCCAGCAGCCAACCTAGCGGGGGTTACAATGAGCAGTTCTTC
TRBV6-5	TRBJ2-3	NA	many	CASSSSGVQRDTQYF	TGTGCCAGCAGTTCCTCCGGGGTCCAGAGAGATACGCAGTATTTT
TRBV2	TRBJ2-1	NA	many	CATKQEVYNEQFF	TGTGCCACCAAGCAAGAGGTTTACAATGAGCAGTTCTTC
TRBV5-1	TRBJ2-1	NA	few	CASSLGRVGNEQFF	TGCGCCAGCAGTTTGGGCAGGGTTGGCAATGAGCAGTTCTTC
TRBV4-1	TRBJ1-6	NA	NA	CASSQQEGMGSPLHF	TGCGCCAGCAGCCAACAGGAGGGTATGGGTTCACCCCTCCACTTT
TRBV7-2	TRBJ2-5	NA	NA	CASSRIKMGGETQYF	TGTGCCAGCAGCAGGATAAAGATGGGGGGAGAGACCCAGTACTTC
TRBV7-2	TRBJ2-5	NA	many	CASSLGGSQETQYF	TGTGCCAGCAGCTTAGGAGGAAGCCAAGAGACCCAGTACTTC
TRBV6-6	TRBJ2-1	TRBD2	many	CASSPGTSGEQFF	TGTGCCAGCAGCCCCGGGACTAGCGGGGAGCAGTTCTTC